Shown below are 23 T cell receptor beta chains from a single sample sequenced in a study of T cells in Graves' hyperthyroidism and ophthalmopathy. RNA transcripts served as the template for amplifying TCR beta CDR3 regions. Initially, a first-round RT-PCR of the TCR CDR3 employed the HTBI primer set. TCRdb independently ran MiXCR on the multiplex PCR reads; one entry per CDR3 protein. The table has about 560,000 distinct CDR3 sequences, roughly 46% seen once. The source material was peripheral blood or thyroid tissue (not recorded which). These TCRs come from a woman between 18 and 29 years old with Graves' hyperthyroidism.

This clonotype was detected ten times or more. The V call is TRBV7-9, the J call TRBJ1-5; tentatively, D is TRBD1 (6 bases). This CDR3 region has 17 residues. Per germline, CDR1 SEHNR and CDR2 FQNEAQ (reference sequence). V lost 5 bases and J 4 bases, leaving 21 bases between the germline ends. The CDR3: CASSVASRGGWNQPQHF. For the CDR3, the DNA is TGTGCCAGCAGCGTCGCGAGCAGGGGAGGATGGAATCAGCCCCAGCATTTT.

J is TRBJ2-5 and V is TRBV2; D remains unclear. The CDR3 is made up of 14 amino acids. The germline V and J ends were trimmed by 5 bases and 4 bases, with 14 bases remaining between them. Germline CDR1 is SNHLY and CDR2 is FYNNEI. The CDR3 is CASSFHIAPETQYF. The DNA for the CDR3 is TGTGCCAGCAGTTTCCACATTGCCCCAGAGACCCAGTACTTC.

V and J are TRBV29-1 and TRBJ1-3; maybe TRBD1 (5 bases). The germline gives CDR1 SQVTM, CDR2 ANQGSEA. V was pared by 7 bases and J by 7 bases, with 14 bases between. This CDR3 is 12 amino acids long. The DNA of the CDR3 is TGCAGCGGTGGGACTAGCGGGAACACCATATATTTT. Protein sequence: CSGGTSGNTIYF.

This sequence joins TRBV7-6 and TRBJ1-1, with a tentative D call TRBD1 (5 bases). Germline-derived CDR1 and CDR2 are SGHVS and FNYEAQ. The CDR3 is made up of 13 amino acids. Deletions cut 4 bases from V and 4 bases from J, with 10 bases between. CDR3 protein: CASSWRGTTEAFF. In DNA, the CDR3 is TGTGCCAGCAGCTGGAGGGGAACCACTGAAGCTTTCTTT.

This chain joins TRBV15 and TRBJ2-2, with a possible D match to TRBD1 (6 bases). V lost 5 bases and J lost 3, with 13 bases in between. The CDR3 is 15 amino acids. Germline V CDR1 and CDR2: LNHNV, YYDKDF (reference sequence). The CDR3, as DNA: TGTGCCACCAGCCTACGGACAGATTACACCGGGGAGCTGTTTTTT. Translated, it gives CATSLRTDYTGELFF.

Turning to this clonotype: This may be a read error: a much more frequent sequence differs by one nucleotide. This chain links TRBV25-1 with TRBJ1-4; no clear D. V gave up 3 bases and J gave up 2 bases, with 7 bases separating them. Germline CDR1 MGHDK, CDR2 SYGVNS. The CDR3 covers 14 residues. Here the CDR3 DNA reads TGTGCCAGCAGTGATACTGGGACTAATGAAAAACTGTTTTTT. Translation gives CASSDTGTNEKLFF.

This chain uses TRBV20-1 with TRBJ1-3; D is unclear. The germline CDR1 and CDR2 sequences are DFQATT and SNEGSKA (reference sequence). The CDR3 has 15 residues. The ends were cut back, 0 bases at V and 4 bases at J, with 13 bases in the middle. This chain's CDR3 is CSARDLGEFGNTIYF. CDR3 nucleotides: TGCAGTGCTAGAGACCTCGGGGAATTCGGAAACACCATATATTTT.

Comments on this clonotype: This may be a read error, as it is one base from a much larger clone. The V call is TRBV2, the J call TRBJ2-7; possible D gene TRBD1, 5 bases. V was shortened by 5 bases and J by 8 bases, with 13 bases between the two germline ends. Germline-derived CDR1 and CDR2 are SNHLY and FYNNEI. CDR3 length: 12 amino acids. DNA for the CDR3: TGTGCCAGCAGTTACATGCCGGACAAGCAGTACTTC. It is translated as CASSYMPDKQYF.

This clonotype showed up many times. The chain employs TRBV7-9 and TRBJ2-7; D is uncertain. Germline lookup yields CDR1 SEHNR and CDR2 FQNEAQ (reference sequence). The CDR3 totals 14 residues. Trimming left V 7 bases short and J 2 bases short, with 15 bases between. CDR3 region: CASTPDTGPYEQYF. The CDR3 nucleotides are TGTGCCAGCACCCCAGATACCGGTCCCTACGAGCAGTACTTC.

This chain uses TRBV7-9 with TRBJ2-7; D remains ambiguous. Per the germline V gene, CDR1 is SEHNR and CDR2 is FQNEAQ (reference sequence). V was pared by 1 base and J by 2 bases, with 9 bases between. CDR3 size: 14 residues. CDR3 in DNA: TGTGCCAGCAGCTTAGATGCGCAGGCCTACGAGCAGTACTTC. Amino acid sequence: CASSLDAQAYEQYF.

To note about this clonotype: One end of the junction does not line up with germline, which may come from a read error. The V call is TRBV7-6, the J call TRBJ1-2; 12 nucleotides match TRBD1. The CDR3 is 14 amino acids. Per the germline V gene, CDR1 is SGHVS and CDR2 is FNYEAQ. CDR3 in DNA: TGCGCCAGCACCATCCCGGGACAGGGGGCTGGCTACACCTTC. It codes for CASTIPGQGAGYTF. The entire variable domain, with the rest obtained from reference TRBV7-6 and TRBJ1-2, is as follows: GAGVSQSPRYKVTKRGQDVALRCDPISGHVSLYWYRQALGQGPEFLTYFNYEAQQDKSGLPNDRFSAERPEGSISTLTIQRTEQRDSAMYRCASTIPGQGAGYTFGSGTRLTVV.

V and J are TRBV7-4 and TRBJ2-3; no clear D. The CDR3 is 14 residues long. Germline-derived CDR1 and CDR2 are SGHVT and SQSDAQ. Trimming left V 0 bases short and J 6 bases short, with 10 bases between. The CDR3 spells CASSLAGLADTQYF. CDR3 DNA: TGTGCCAGCAGCTTAGCGGGTCTGGCGGATACGCAGTATTTT.

This chain uses TRBV24-1 with TRBJ2-7; 11 nucleotides match TRBD2. This CDR3 spans 17 amino acids. Per germline, CDR1 KGHDR and CDR2 SFDVKD. V shed 3 bases, J shed 2 bases, and the junction held 8 bases outside the gene matches. DNA for the CDR3: TGTGCCACCAGTGATGTGAAGACTAGCGGGGCAACCTACGAGCAGTACTTC. Its translation is CATSDVKTSGATYEQYF.

Of note for this clonotype: A junction boundary mismatches the germline segment, possibly from a read error. This chain links TRBV2 with TRBJ1-6; 7 bases map to TRBD1. This CDR3 has 15 residues. Germline V gene lookup returns CDR1 SNHLY and CDR2 FYNNEI. CDR3: CAGSDESGQNSPLHF. The CDR3 DNA reads as TGTGCCGGCAGTGATGAGTCGGGACAGAATTCACCCCTCCACTTT.

The chain employs TRBV5-1 and TRBJ2-1, with no clear D. Germline CDR1 is SGHRS and CDR2 is YFSETQ. Trimming took 0 bases from V and 5 from J, leaving 9 bases between them. The CDR3 sequence is 14 residues long. For the CDR3, the DNA is TGCGCCAGCAGCTTGGATGCCAGGAACAATGAGCAGTTCTTC. Protein product: CASSLDARNNEQFF.

This rearrangement joins TRBV29-1 to TRBJ1-1; D might be TRBD1 (5 bases). V shed 1 base and J shed 3 bases, with 9 bases lying between them. There are 13 residues in the CDR3. From germline, CDR1 is SQVTM and CDR2 ANQGSEA. The CDR3 reads CSVEGGSDTEAFF. CDR3 nucleotides: TGCAGCGTTGAAGGGGGCTCGGACACTGAAGCTTTCTTT.

On this clonotype: No conserved phenylalanine or tryptophan ends this CDR3, so it is likely a read error. The chain joins TRBV15 to TRBJ1-4; TRBD1 is a possible D gene (6 bases). Trimming pared 0 bases from V and 4 bases from J, leaving 9 bases between. Germline-derived CDR1 and CDR2 are LNHNV and YYDKDF (reference sequence). The CDR3 covers 15 residues. The CDR3 sequence: CATSREVGGNEKLFS. CDR3 nucleotides: TGTGCCACCAGCAGAGAAGTAGGGGGTAATGAAAAACTGTTTTCT.

The chain uses TRBV4-1 and TRBJ2-7; D might be TRBD2 (6 bases). V lost 0 bases to trimming and J lost 3 bases, with 12 bases between them. There are 15 residues in the CDR3. The germline CDR1 and CDR2 sequences are MGHRA and YSYEKL. As DNA, the CDR3 is TGCGCCAGCAGCCAAGACAGCCCGGGAGTCTACGAGCAGTACTTC. This encodes CASSQDSPGVYEQYF.

The DNA of the CDR3 is TGTGCCAGCAGCCGCTATGGGGATACGCAGTATTTT. As protein: CASSRYGDTQYF. The rearrangement uses TRBV7-2 and TRBJ2-3, with D uncertain. This CDR3 is 12 amino acids long. The germline V gene has CDR1 SGHTA and CDR2 FQGNSA. The V end lost 5 bases, the J end lost 6 bases, and 9 bases lay between the germline ends.

V usage is TRBV7-2 and J usage is TRBJ2-7, with TRBD1 identical over 8 bases. The CDR3 loop spans 15 amino acids. The V and J ends lost 3 bases and 3 bases, in that order; junction bases with no gene match: 7. The germline gives CDR1 SGHTA, CDR2 FQGNSA. In DNA form, the CDR3 reads TGTGCCAGCAGCTTTGGGGCAGGGGGCGGCTACGAGCAGTACTTC. Amino acid sequence: CASSFGAGGGYEQYF.

CDR3 residues: CASSQTLYNSPLHF. The CDR3 nucleotides read TGTGCCAGCAGCCAGACACTCTATAATTCACCCCTCCACTTT. The chain couples TRBV25-1 to TRBJ1-6; D is unclear. Trimming shortened V by 6 bases and J by 3 bases, and 9 bases separated the two germline ends. Germline V gene data show CDR1 as MGHDK and CDR2 as SYGVNS. CDR3 length: 14 residues.

Details on this clonotype: This likely comes from a read error, as the CDR3 has no conserved phenylalanine or tryptophan at its end. Because the CDR3's place on the DNA is in doubt, the DNA is left out and the CDR3 is given as listed by TCRdb. V is TRBV6-2 or TRBV6-3 and J is TRBJ2-6. Germline V gene lookup returns CDR1 MNHEY and CDR2 SVGEGT. From its first to its last residue, the CDR3 has 9 amino acids. The CDR3 sequence: CASSYSSHT.

The chain has TRBV2 and TRBJ1-2; 9 bases align to TRBD1. Trimming took 10 bases from V and 5 from J; bases not matched to a gene: 8. CDR3 length: 13 residues. Germline assignment: CDR1 SNHLY and CDR2 FYNNEI. CDR3 sequence (DNA): TGTGCCATCAGCGGGACAGGGTTGTATGGCTACACCTTC. Its translation is CAISGTGLYGYTF.